The 9 T cell receptor beta chains below come from one sample, sequenced in a study of T-cell memory formation after mild COVID-19. MiXCR was run by TCRdb on the 5' RACE reads, yielding one entry per CDR3 protein. Of 140,000 to 150,000 distinct CDR3 sequences in the sample, about 5.7% were seen once. Sequencing was carried out using PBMCs or a T cell subset sorted from them (not recorded which). The source of these receptors is an adult woman who had mild COVID-19 (a few samples of this study predate the infection). Cell type and time point are not known.

This clonotype was found a few times. The V and J genes are TRBV9 and TRBJ1-3, with 8 bases aligning to TRBD1. J lost 4 bases, V lost 4 bases, and 7 bases had no gene match. Germline V gives CDR1 SGDLS, CDR2 YYNGEE. CDR3 length equals 15 residues. CDR3 sequence (DNA): TGTGCCAGCAGCCTTAGCGGGACAGGAGGAAACACCATATATTTT. Its translation: CASSLSGTGGNTIYF.

The V gene is TRBV4-2, the J gene TRBJ2-3; 7 bases fit TRBD2. Germline trimming cut 2 bases from V and 2 bases from J; bases unmatched to any gene: 4. This CDR3 spans 15 amino acids. CDR1 and CDR2 (germline): LGHNA, YNFKEQ. CDR3 sequence reads: CASSQRGGDTDTQYF. The CDR3 DNA is TGTGCCAGCAGCCAACGCGGGGGTGACACAGATACGCAGTATTTT.

This clonotype was detected a few times. This chain joins TRBV11-2 and TRBJ2-2; D not certain. The CDR3 covers 18 residues. The ends were cut back, 2 bases at V and 0 bases at J, with 16 bases in the middle. CDR1 is SGHAT and CDR2 is FQNNGV in the germline V gene. The CDR3 loop is CASSLLSLSKPNTGELFF. Written as DNA, the CDR3 is TGTGCCAGCAGCTTATTATCACTATCGAAACCGAACACCGGGGAGCTGTTTTTT.

At least ten counts were recorded for this clonotype. This chain connects TRBV23-1 to TRBJ1-1; D gene ambiguous. TRBV23-1 is an ORF, with its function uncertain. The V gene lost 10 bases and the J gene lost 6 bases, with 18 bases spanning the gap. This CDR3 spans 13 amino acids. This CDR3 is CATLGLPESEAFF. In DNA form, the CDR3 reads TGCGCCACTCTCGGTCTTCCAGAGTCTGAAGCTTTCTTT.

The sample holds many counts of this clonotype. V gene TRBV5-1 combines with J gene TRBJ1-2; perhaps TRBD1 as D (6 bases). V dropped 4 bases and J dropped 2 bases, with 12 bases sitting between them. CDR3 size: 14 residues. Germline V lookup: CDR1 SGHRS, CDR2 YFSETQ. The CDR3 protein is CASSRQEINYGYTF. In DNA form, the CDR3 reads TGCGCCAGCAGCCGACAGGAGATAAACTATGGCTACACCTTC.

This clonotype was seen at least ten times. CDR3 amino acids: CSARDSGTGYEQYF. DNA of the CDR3: TGCAGTGCTAGAGATTCCGGGACAGGCTACGAGCAGTACTTC. This chain links TRBV20-1 with TRBJ2-7; 8 bases map to TRBD1. CDR3 length equals 14 residues. In germline, CDR1 is DFQATT, CDR2 SNEGSKA (reference sequence). The V gene end was trimmed by 0 bases and the J gene end by 3 bases; junction bases not matched to a gene: 4.

This sequence joins TRBV7-2 and TRBJ1-1; no definite D call. The CDR3 contains 14 residues. CDR1 and CDR2 (germline): SGHTA, FQGNSA. V was pared by 7 bases and J by 3 bases, with 15 bases between. DNA for the CDR3: TGTGCCAGCATCCCGACGGCTGGGTACACTGAAGCTTTCTTT. Translation gives CASIPTAGYTEAFF.

This clonotype has only a few counts. V and J are TRBV2 and TRBJ1-1; 10 bases are a match to TRBD1. CDR3 length equals 15 residues. Germline V CDR1 and CDR2: SNHLY, FYNNEI. Trimming at V came to 7 bases and at J to 5 bases, leaving 10 bases not matched to a gene. As DNA, the CDR3 is TGTGCCAGCATAAGGGACAGGGGCCGAGGGACTGAAGCTTTCTTT. Protein product: CASIRDRGRGTEAFF.

The V call is TRBV15, the J call TRBJ1-2; D uncertain. CDR3 size: 17 residues. Germline V gene sequence: CDR1 LNHNV, CDR2 YYDKDF (reference sequence). V was trimmed by 0 bases and J by 0 bases, leaving 14 bases between them. The chain's CDR3 is CATSRDLPVKANYGYTF. The DNA for the CDR3 is TGTGCCACCAGCAGAGATCTGCCGGTAAAGGCTAACTATGGCTACACCTTC.